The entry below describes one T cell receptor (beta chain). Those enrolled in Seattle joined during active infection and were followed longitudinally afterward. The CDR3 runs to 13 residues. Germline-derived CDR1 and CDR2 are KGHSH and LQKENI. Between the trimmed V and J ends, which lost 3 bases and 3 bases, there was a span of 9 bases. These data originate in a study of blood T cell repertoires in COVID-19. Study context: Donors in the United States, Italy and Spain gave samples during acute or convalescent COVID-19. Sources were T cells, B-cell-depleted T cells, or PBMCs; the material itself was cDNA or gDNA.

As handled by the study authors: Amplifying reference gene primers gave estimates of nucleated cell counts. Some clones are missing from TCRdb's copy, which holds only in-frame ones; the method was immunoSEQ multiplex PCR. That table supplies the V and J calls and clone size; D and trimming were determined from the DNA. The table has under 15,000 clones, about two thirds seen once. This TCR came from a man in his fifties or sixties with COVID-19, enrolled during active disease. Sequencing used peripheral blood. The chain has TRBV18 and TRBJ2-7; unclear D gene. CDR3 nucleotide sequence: TGTGCCAGCTCACCGACTTCTGACTACGAGCAGTACTTC. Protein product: CASSPTSDYEQYF.